A selection of T cell receptor beta chains follows, all from one sample in a study of graft-versus-host responses after intestinal transplantation. What these receptors recognize is not known. TCRdb's table, derived via immunoSEQ multiplex PCR, lists solely in-frame clones and lacks some. The profile covers about 82,000 clones, with about 91% appearing a single time and 0.3% to 0.35% taken by the ten largest. This specimen consisted of unstimulated CD4+ T cells sorted from spleen or lymph node cells, obtained before transplant. These receptors all stem from a human donor who was the organ donor for an intestinal transplant. Each CDR3 is given with its conserved first and last residue. Fields, in order: V gene, clone size, D gene, J gene, CDR3 protein, CDR3 DNA. D genes are given only for firm matches. Clone size appears in some rows only: once, few, many, or a class for an expanded clone.

TRBV7-2,.,TRBD2,TRBJ2-5,CASTKGASGGTYQETQYF,TGTGCCAGCACCAAAGGGGCTAGCGGGGGGACGTACCAAGAGACCCAGTACTTC
TRBV6-6,.,TRBD2,TRBJ2-1,CASSLRLAGVNEQFF,TGTGCCAGCAGTCTCCGACTAGCGGGGGTCAATGAGCAGTTCTTC
TRBV6-6,once,.,TRBJ1-1,CASSSDSYTEAFF,TGTGCCAGCAGTTCTGACAGCTACACTGAAGCTTTCTTT
TRBV4-1,.,.,TRBJ1-2,CASSQGVPDSNYGYTF,TGCGCCAGCAGCCAAGGAGTCCCAGACAGTAACTATGGCTACACCTTC
TRBV7-9,.,.,TRBJ1-2,CASSPGYYGYTF,TGTGCCAGCAGCCCCGGGTACTATGGCTACACCTTC
TRBV5-4,.,.,TRBJ2-5,CASSYPGTPEETQYF,TGTGCCAGCAGCTACCCGGGAACGCCCGAAGAGACCCAGTACTTC
TRBV9,.,TRBD2,TRBJ2-5,CASSVGTSGETQYF,TGTGCCAGCAGCGTAGGGACTAGCGGGGAGACCCAGTACTTC
TRBV15,once,TRBD2,TRBJ2-7,CATSRGGAGALLEQYF,TGTGCCACCAGCAGAGGAGGGGCGGGAGCCCTTCTCGAGCAGTACTTC
TRBV10-3,.,TRBD2,TRBJ2-6,CAITGTRGSGANVLTF,TGTGCCATCACCGGGACTAGGGGCTCTGGGGCCAACGTCCTGACTTTC
TRBV11-3,.,.,TRBJ2-1,CASMAERLNEQFF,TGTGCCAGCATGGCCGAGCGGTTAAATGAGCAGTTCTTC
TRBV13,.,TRBD1,TRBJ2-7,CASSTGQGTSSYEQYF,TGTGCCAGCAGCACCGGACAGGGAACATCATCCTACGAGCAGTACTTC
TRBV11-3,.,TRBD1,TRBJ2-3,CASSRKWGTGAAIDTQYF,TGTGCCAGCAGCCGCAAGTGGGGGACAGGGGCGGCAATAGATACGCAGTATTTT
TRBV7-2,.,TRBD1,TRBJ1-1,CASSPHRGNTEAFF,TGTGCCAGCAGCCCCCACAGGGGAAACACTGAAGCTTTCTTT
TRBV30,few,.,TRBJ1-6,CAWSDEVFWDSPLHF,TGTGCCTGGAGTGACGAGGTGTTCTGGGATTCACCCCTCCACTTT
TRBV15,.,TRBD1,TRBJ2-7,CATSRDGQVYEQYF,TGTGCCACCAGCAGAGATGGACAGGTCTACGAGCAGTACTTC
TRBV5-1,.,TRBD1,TRBJ1-2,CATNVGQGAEGYTF,TGCGCCACCAATGTCGGACAGGGGGCAGAGGGCTACACCTTC
TRBV12-2,.,.,TRBJ2-1,CASRPGPRNEQFF,TGTGCAAGTCGCCCTGGGCCCAGGAATGAGCAGTTCTTC
TRBV14,.,.,TRBJ2-7,CASSQVVLNEQYF,TGTGCCAGCAGCCAAGTAGTACTCAACGAGCAGTACTTC
TRBV6-4,.,.,TRBJ2-7,CASSPRKGGGSTLPYEQYF,TGTGCCAGCAGCCCAAGAAAAGGGGGGGGTAGTACACTCCCGTACGAGCAGTACTTC
TRBV7-8,.,.,TRBJ1-1,CASSLAYTEGEAFF,TGTGCCAGCAGCTTAGCTTATACAGAGGGAGAAGCTTTCTTT
TRBV11-2,.,TRBD1,TRBJ2-7,CASSSRDRGQYEQYF,TGTGCCAGCAGCTCGCGGGACAGGGGGCAATACGAGCAGTACTTC
TRBV5-8,.,.,TRBJ1-5,CASSLWADNQPQHF,TGTGCCAGCAGCTTATGGGCCGACAATCAGCCCCAGCATTTT
TRBV7-3,.,.,TRBJ2-7,CASSLSGNSYEQYF,TGTGCCAGCAGCTTAAGCGGCAACTCCTACGAGCAGTACTTC
TRBV12-5,.,.,TRBJ2-5,CASGLVRLDRQETQYF,TGTGCTAGTGGTTTGGTACGACTTGACAGGCAAGAGACCCAGTACTTC
TRBV12-5,once,.,TRBJ1-2,CASGPRQTNYGYTF,TGTGCTAGTGGTCCCCGACAGACTAACTATGGCTACACCTTC
TRBV29-1,.,TRBD2,TRBJ2-5,CSASYLAGAGETQYF,TGCAGCGCATCATACCTAGCGGGGGCCGGGGAGACCCAGTACTTC
TRBV18,.,.,TRBJ1-1,CASSPEVGNTEAFF,TGTGCCAGCTCACCGGAGGTCGGAAACACTGAAGCTTTCTTT
TRBV2,.,TRBD2,TRBJ2-3,CASSETQLAGTSTDTQYF,TGTGCCAGCAGTGAAACCCAACTAGCGGGGACGAGCACAGATACGCAGTATTTT
TRBV10-3,.,.,TRBJ2-4,CAISEGRENIQYF,TGTGCCATCAGTGAGGGCAGGGAAAACATTCAGTACTTC
TRBV4-1,.,.,TRBJ1-3,CASSQGSQGTGNTIYF,TGCGCCAGCAGCCAAGGGAGTCAGGGAACTGGAAACACCATATATTTT
TRBV9,.,TRBD2,TRBJ2-3,CASSVDPAGLRDTQYF,TGTGCCAGCAGCGTAGATCCAGCGGGGCTCCGAGATACGCAGTATTTT
TRBV6-5,.,.,TRBJ1-2,CASSYSPRGLIYGYTF,TGTGCCAGCAGTTACTCCCCGCGGGGATTAATCTATGGCTACACCTTC
TRBV7-9,.,.,TRBJ2-1,CASRVRGNEQFF,TGTGCCAGCAGAGTACGAGGGAATGAGCAGTTCTTC
TRBV4-1,.,TRBD2,TRBJ2-1,CASSQDRVQRTSGRYGNEQFF,TGCGCCAGCAGCCAAGATCGGGTACAAAGGACTAGCGGGAGATACGGCAATGAGCAGTTCTTC
TRBV9,.,.,TRBJ1-6,CASSATAGNSPLHF,TGTGCCAGCAGCGCGACAGCCGGAAATTCACCCCTCCACTTT
TRBV5-1,.,TRBD1,TRBJ1-3,CASSRGTGGLFSGNTIYF,TGCGCCAGCAGCCGGGGGACAGGGGGCCTTTTCTCTGGAAACACCATATATTTT
TRBV6-5,.,.,TRBJ2-7,CASSLTRGTGEQYF,TGTGCCAGCAGTTTGACCCGGGGGACGGGAGAGCAGTACTTC
TRBV19,.,TRBD2,TRBJ2-1,CASEGTSGSYPRFF,TGTGCCAGCGAAGGGACTAGCGGGAGTTATCCCAGGTTCTTC
TRBV11-1,.,TRBD2,TRBJ2-1,CASGTGTSATYNEQFF,TGTGCCAGCGGAACCGGGACTAGCGCGACCTACAATGAGCAGTTCTTC
TRBV5-6,.,.,TRBJ1-2,CASSTTGEGGASYGYTF,TGTGCCAGCAGCACCACCGGAGAGGGGGGGGCAAGCTATGGCTACACCTTC
TRBV12-5,.,TRBD2,TRBJ2-7,CASASGGLSSYEQYF,TGTGCTAGTGCTTCGGGGGGGTTAAGCTCCTACGAGCAGTACTTC
TRBV19,once,.,TRBJ1-4,CASSQGRVPNEKLFF,TGTGCCAGTAGTCAAGGGCGGGTTCCTAATGAAAAACTGTTTTTT
TRBV5-1,.,.,TRBJ2-1,CASSLDNHNEQFF,TGCGCCAGCAGCTTGGACAATCACAATGAGCAGTTCTTC
TRBV30,.,.,TRBJ1-1,CAWSRTGNTEAFF,TGTGCCTGGAGCCGAACAGGGAACACTGAAGCTTTCTTT
TRBV2,.,.,TRBJ1-4,CASSEIDSFHEKLFF,TGTGCCAGCAGTGAGATCGACAGTTTCCATGAAAAACTGTTTTTT
TRBV19,.,TRBD1,TRBJ2-7,CASSIGTGPYEQYF,TGTGCCAGTAGTATCGGGACAGGTCCCTACGAGCAGTACTTC
TRBV7-6,.,.,TRBJ2-1,CASGGSHRGEQFF,TGTGCCAGCGGAGGGTCCCATCGGGGAGAGCAGTTCTTC